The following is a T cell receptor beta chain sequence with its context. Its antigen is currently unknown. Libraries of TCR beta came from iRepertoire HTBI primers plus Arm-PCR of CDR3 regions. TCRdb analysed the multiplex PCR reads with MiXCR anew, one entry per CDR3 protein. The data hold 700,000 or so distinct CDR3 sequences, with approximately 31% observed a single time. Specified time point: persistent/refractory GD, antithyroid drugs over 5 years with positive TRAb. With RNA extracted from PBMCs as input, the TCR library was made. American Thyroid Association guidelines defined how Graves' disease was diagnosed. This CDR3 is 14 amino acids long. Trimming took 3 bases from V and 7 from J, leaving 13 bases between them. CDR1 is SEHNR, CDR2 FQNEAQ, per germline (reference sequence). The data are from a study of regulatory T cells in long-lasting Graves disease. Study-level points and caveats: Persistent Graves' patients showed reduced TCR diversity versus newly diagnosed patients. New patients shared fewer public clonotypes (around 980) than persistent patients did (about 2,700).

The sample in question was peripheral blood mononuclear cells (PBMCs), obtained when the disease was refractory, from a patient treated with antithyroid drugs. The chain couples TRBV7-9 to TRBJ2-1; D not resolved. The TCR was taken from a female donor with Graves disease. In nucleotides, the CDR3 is TGTGCCAGCAGCTTTGAGGCTTCGGATAATGAGCAGTTCTTC. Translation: CASSFEASDNEQFF.